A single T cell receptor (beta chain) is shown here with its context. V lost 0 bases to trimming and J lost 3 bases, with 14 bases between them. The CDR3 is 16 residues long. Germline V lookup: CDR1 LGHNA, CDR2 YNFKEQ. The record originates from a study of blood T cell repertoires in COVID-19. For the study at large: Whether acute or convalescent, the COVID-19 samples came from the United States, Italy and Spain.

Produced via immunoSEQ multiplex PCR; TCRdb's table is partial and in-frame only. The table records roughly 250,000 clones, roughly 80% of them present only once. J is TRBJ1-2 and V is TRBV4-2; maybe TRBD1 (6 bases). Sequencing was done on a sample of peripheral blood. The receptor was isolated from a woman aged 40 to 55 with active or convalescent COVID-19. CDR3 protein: CASSQDLWGPDYGYTF. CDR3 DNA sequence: TGTGCCAGCAGCCAAGATCTTTGGGGGCCCGACTATGGCTACACCTTC.